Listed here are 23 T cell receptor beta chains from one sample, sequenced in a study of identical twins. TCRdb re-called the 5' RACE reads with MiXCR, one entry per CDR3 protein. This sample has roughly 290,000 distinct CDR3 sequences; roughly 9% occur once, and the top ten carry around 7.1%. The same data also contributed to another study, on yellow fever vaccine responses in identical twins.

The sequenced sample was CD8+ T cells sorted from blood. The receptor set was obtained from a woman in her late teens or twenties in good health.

Here the CDR3 reads CASSYYRDSNQPQHF. CDR3 nucleotides: TGTGCCAGCAGTTACTACCGGGACAGCAATCAGCCCCAGCATTTT. The chain carries TRBV6-5 and TRBJ1-5; D is possibly TRBD1 (5 bases). Germline V CDR1 and CDR2: MNHEY, SVGAGI. This CDR3 region has 15 residues. The V end lost 1 base, the J end lost 1 base, and 8 bases lay between the germline ends.

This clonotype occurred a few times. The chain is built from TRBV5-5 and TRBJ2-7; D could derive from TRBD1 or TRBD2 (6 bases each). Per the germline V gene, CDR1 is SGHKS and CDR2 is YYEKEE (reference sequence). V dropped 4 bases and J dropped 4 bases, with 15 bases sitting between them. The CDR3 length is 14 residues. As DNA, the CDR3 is TGTGCCAGCAGCCCCGGGGGCGGGAAATACGAGCAGTACTTC. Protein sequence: CASSPGGGKYEQYF.

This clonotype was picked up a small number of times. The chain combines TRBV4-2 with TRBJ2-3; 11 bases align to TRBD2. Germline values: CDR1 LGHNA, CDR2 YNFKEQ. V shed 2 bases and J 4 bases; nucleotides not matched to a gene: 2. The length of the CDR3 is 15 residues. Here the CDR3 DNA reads TGTGCCAGCAGCCAACCGGGACTAGCGGCAGATACGCAGTATTTT. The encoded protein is CASSQPGLAADTQYF.

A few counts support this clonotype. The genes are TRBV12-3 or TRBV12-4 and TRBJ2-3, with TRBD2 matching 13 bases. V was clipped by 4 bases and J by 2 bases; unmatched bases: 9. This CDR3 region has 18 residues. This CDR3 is CASSSGLAGAALTDTQYF. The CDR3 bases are TGTGCCAGCAGTTCCGGACTAGCGGGAGCCGCCCTCACAGATACGCAGTATTTT.

CDR3 in amino acids: CASRQGINGELFF. For the CDR3, the DNA is TGTGCCAGCAGACAGGGGATTAACGGGGAGCTGTTTTTT. The rearrangement uses TRBV9 and TRBJ2-2; 7 nucleotides match TRBD1. The CDR3 covers 13 residues. Germline CDR1 SGDLS, CDR2 YYNGEE. Germline trimming cut 5 bases from V and 7 bases from J; bases unmatched to any gene: 5.

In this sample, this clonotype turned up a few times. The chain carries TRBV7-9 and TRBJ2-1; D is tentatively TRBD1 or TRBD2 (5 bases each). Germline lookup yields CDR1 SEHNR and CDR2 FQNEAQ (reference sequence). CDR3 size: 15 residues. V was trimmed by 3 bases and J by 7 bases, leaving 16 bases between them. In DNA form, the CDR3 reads TGTGCCAGCAGCTTCCGGGACCCGGCGGGTAATGAGCAGTTCTTC. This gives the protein CASSFRDPAGNEQFF.

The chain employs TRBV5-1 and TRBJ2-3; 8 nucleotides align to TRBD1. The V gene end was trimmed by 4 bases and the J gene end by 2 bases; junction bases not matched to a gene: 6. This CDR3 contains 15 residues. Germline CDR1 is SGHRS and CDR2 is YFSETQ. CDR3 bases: TGCGCCAGCAGCCCGGACAGGGAATACACAGATACGCAGTATTTT. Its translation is CASSPDREYTDTQYF.

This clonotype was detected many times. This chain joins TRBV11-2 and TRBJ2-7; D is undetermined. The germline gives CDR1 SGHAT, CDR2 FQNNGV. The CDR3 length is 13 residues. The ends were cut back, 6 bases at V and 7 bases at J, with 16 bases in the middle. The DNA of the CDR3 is TGTGCCAGCAGGGGGATCCCCTTGGGAGAGCAGTACTTC. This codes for CASRGIPLGEQYF. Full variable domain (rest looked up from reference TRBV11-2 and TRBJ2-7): EAGVAQSPRYKIIEKRQSVAFWCNPISGHATLYWYQQILGQGPKLLIQFQNNGVVDDSQLPKDRFSAERLKGVDSTLKIQPAKLEDSAVYLCASRGIPLGEQYFGPGTRLTVT.

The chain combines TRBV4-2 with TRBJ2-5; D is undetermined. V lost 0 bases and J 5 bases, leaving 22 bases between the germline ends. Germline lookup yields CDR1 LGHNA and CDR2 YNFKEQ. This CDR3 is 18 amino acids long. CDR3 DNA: TGTGCCAGCAGCCAAGATATTGGGCTATCAACTCTAGGGGAGACCCAGTACTTC. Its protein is CASSQDIGLSTLGETQYF.

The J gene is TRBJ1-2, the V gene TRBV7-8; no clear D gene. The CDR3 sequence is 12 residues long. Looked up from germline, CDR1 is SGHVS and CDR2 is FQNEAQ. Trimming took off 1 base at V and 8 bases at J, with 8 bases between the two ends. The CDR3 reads CASSLDPSGYTF. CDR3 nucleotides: TGTGCCAGCAGCTTAGATCCGTCGGGCTACACCTTC.

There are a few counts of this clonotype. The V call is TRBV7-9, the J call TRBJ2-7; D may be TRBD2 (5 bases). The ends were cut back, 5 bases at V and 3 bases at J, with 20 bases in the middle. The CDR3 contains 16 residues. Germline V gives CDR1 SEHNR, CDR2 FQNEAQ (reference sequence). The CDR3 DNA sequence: TGTGCCAGCAGCCAACTCCTAGAACGGGGAAACTACGAGCAGTACTTC. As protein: CASSQLLERGNYEQYF.

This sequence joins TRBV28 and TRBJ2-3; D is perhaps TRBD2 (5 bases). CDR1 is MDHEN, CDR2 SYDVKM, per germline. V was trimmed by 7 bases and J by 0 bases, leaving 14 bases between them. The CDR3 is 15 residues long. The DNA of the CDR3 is TGTGCCAGCACCTGGCGGAGGTCCAGCACAGATACGCAGTATTTT. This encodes CASTWRRSSTDTQYF. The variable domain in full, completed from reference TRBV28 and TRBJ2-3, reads DVKVTQSSRYLVKRTGEKVFLECVQDMDHENMFWYRQDPGLGLRLIYFSYDVKMKEKGDIPEGYSVSREKKERFSLILESASTNQTSMYLCASTWRRSSTDTQYFGPGTRLTVL.

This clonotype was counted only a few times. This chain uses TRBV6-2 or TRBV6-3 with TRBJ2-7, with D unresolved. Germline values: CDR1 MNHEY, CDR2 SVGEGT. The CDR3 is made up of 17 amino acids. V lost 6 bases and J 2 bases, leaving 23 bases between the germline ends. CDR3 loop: CASSTFPRSARPYEQYF. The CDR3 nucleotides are TGTGCCAGCAGCACTTTCCCCAGGTCGGCACGACCCTACGAGCAGTACTTC.

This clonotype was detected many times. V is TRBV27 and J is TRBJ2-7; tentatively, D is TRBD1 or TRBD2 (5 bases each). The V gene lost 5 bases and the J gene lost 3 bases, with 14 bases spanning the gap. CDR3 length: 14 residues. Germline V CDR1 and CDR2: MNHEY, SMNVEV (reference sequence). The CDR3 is CASSSAGTRYEQYF. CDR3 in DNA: TGTGCCAGCAGTAGCGCCGGGACCCGCTACGAGCAGTACTTC.

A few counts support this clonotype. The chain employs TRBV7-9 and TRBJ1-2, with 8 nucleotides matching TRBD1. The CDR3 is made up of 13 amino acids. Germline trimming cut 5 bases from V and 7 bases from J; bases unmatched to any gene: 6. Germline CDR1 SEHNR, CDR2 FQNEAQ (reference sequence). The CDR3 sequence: CASSQGQGGGYTF. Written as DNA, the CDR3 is TGTGCCAGCAGCCAAGGACAGGGAGGTGGCTACACCTTC.

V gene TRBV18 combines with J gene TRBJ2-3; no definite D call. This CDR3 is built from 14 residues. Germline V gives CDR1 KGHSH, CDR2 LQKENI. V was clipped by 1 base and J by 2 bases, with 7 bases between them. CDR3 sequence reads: CASSPLQNTDTQYF. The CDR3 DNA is TGTGCCAGCTCACCACTACAGAACACAGATACGCAGTATTTT.

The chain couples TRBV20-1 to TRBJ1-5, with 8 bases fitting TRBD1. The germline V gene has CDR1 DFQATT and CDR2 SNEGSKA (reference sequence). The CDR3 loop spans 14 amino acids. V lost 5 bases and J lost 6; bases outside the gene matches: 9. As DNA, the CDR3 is TGCAGTGCTCCCGAAGACAGGGGTTTTCAGCCCCAGCATTTT. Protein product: CSAPEDRGFQPQHF.

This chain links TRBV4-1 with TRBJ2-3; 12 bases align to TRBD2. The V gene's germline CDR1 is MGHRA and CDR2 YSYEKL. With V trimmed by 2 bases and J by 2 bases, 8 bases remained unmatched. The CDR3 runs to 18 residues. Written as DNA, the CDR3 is TGCGCCAGCAGCCAAACTATAACTAGCGGGAGGCTCACAGATACGCAGTATTTT. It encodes CASSQTITSGRLTDTQYF.

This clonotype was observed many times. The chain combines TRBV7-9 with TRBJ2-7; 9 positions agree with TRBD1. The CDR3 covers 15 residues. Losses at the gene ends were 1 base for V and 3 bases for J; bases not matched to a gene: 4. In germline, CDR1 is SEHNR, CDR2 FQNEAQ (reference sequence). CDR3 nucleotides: TGTGCCAGCAGCTTAGTTGGGGGACAGGGCTACGAGCAGTACTTC. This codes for CASSLVGGQGYEQYF.

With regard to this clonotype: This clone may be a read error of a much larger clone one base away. CDR3 DNA sequence: TGTGCCAGCAGTAGGACAGCGGTAGAGGAGACCCAGTACTTC. It translates to CASSRTAVEETQYF. The chain recombines TRBV6-9 with TRBJ2-5; D might be TRBD1 (6 bases). The ends were cut back, 5 bases at V and 5 bases at J, with 15 bases in the middle. This CDR3 comprises 14 residues. The germline V gene has CDR1 MNHGY and CDR2 SVAAGI.

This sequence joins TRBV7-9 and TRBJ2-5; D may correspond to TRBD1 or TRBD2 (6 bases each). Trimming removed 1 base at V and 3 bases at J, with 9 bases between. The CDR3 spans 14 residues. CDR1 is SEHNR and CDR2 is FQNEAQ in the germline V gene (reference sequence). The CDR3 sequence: CASSLGGAEETQYF. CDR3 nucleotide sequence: TGTGCCAGCAGCTTAGGGGGGGCTGAAGAGACCCAGTACTTC.

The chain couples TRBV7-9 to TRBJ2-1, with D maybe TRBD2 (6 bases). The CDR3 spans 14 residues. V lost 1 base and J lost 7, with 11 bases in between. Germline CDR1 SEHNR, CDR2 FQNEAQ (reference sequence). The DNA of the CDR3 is TGTGCCAGCAGCTTAGTGACTAGTGGTAATGAGCAGTTCTTC. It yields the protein CASSLVTSGNEQFF.

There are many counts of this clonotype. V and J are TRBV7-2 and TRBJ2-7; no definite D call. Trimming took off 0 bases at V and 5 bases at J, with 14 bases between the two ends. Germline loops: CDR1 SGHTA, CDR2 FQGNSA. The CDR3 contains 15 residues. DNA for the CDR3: TGTGCCAGCAGCTTAGCCCAGGCCAACCTGAACGAGCAGTACTTC. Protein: CASSLAQANLNEQYF.